Within the sample, the clone carrying this TCR beta chain is large (0.1 to 1%). What it binds is unknown. The sample has other DNA sequences that encode this CDR3 too. These data are taken from a study of ipilimumab plus nivolumab after autologous stem cell transplantation. Overall study: Both relapsed and primary refractory DLBCL were included.

Study-wide points: TCR repertoire, Treg phenotype and gut microbiota reportedly support more study of this approach.

Germline V CDR1 and CDR2: SQVTM, ANQGSEA. The CDR3 runs 19 residues. Trimming at V came to 3 bases and at J to 1 base, leaving 12 bases not matched to a gene. Using immunoSEQ multiplex PCR, the repertoire was profiled, and TCRdb retains in-frame clones only, with some absent. The data contain about 21,000 clones, 70% to 80% of them singletons. Ipilimumab, 1 mg/kg, started 14 to 28 days after autologous transplant. Through week 26, nivolumab 3 mg/kg IV was given weeks 1, 4, 7, 10, then biweekly. The sample consisted of PBMCs, taken in a trial of ipilimumab plus nivolumab as post-transplant consolidation. The receptor was derived from a male donor with diffuse large B-cell lymphoma. The V and J genes are TRBV29-1 and TRBJ2-5, with TRBD2 identical over 15 bases. CDR3 in DNA: TGCAGCGTTGACGGGGTGGGGACTAGCGGGGGGACCAGCCAAGAGACCCAGTACTTC. Its translation: CSVDGVGTSGGTSQETQYF.